The sample holds one count of the clone carrying this TCR beta chain. What it recognizes is unknown. This sample is part of a study of T cell responses to AZD1222 COVID-19 vaccine. Sequenced by immunoSEQ multiplex PCR; TCRdb stores in-frame clones only, minus some. This sample has about 110,000 clones; around 90% occur once, and the top ten carry 1.6%. The germline V and J ends were trimmed by 5 bases and 8 bases, with 15 bases remaining between them. Looked up from germline, CDR1 is MDHEN and CDR2 is SYDVKM. The CDR3 has 13 residues. Study outcomes and limitations: Along spike, vaccine-associated CD4 TCRs were found throughout, with dominance at 160-218 and 743-854. At baseline, just six or seven AZD1222 recipients tested seropositive. Reports say nearly half of spike-specific TCRs go after unmutated variant regions.

The rearrangement joins TRBV28 to TRBJ1-1; the D is unclear. This clonotype was obtained from an adult in good health. Sequenced here: peripheral blood, sampled on day 0 of AZD1222 vaccination. CDR3 region: CASSERSRSEAFF. DNA of the CDR3: TGTGCCAGCAGTGAACGTTCCCGTTCGGAAGCTTTCTTT.